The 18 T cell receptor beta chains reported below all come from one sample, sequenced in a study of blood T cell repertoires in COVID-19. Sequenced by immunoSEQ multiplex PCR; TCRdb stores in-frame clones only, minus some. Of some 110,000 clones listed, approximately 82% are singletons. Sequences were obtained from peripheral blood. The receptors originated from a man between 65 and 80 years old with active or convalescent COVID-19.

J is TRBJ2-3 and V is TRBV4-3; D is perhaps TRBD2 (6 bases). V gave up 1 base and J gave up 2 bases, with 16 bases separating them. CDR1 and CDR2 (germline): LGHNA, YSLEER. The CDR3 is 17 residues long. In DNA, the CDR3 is TGCGCCAGCAGCCAAGGCCCTCTCGGGACTTACACAGATACGCAGTATTTT. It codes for CASSQGPLGTYTDTQYF.

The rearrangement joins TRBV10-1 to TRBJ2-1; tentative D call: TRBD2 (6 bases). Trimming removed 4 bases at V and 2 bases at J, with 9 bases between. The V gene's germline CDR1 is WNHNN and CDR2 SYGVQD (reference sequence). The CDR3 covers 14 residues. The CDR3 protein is CASSGASAYNEQFF. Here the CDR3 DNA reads TGCGCCAGCAGTGGGGCTAGCGCCTACAATGAGCAGTTCTTC.

CDR3 bases: TGTGCCAGCAGTCCCCGACAGGGGAATAATTCACCCCTCCACTTT. This codes for CASSPRQGNNSPLHF. J is TRBJ1-6 and V is TRBV27, with 8 bases aligning to TRBD1. Per germline, CDR1 MNHEY and CDR2 SMNVEV (reference sequence). The junction had 5 bases not matched to a gene; V was cut back by 5 bases and J by 5 bases. This CDR3 is 15 amino acids long.

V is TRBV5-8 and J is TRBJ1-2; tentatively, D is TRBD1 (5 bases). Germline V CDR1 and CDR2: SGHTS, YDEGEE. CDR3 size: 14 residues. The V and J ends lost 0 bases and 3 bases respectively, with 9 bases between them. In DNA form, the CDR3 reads TGTGCCAGCAGCTTGGTCGGGGGTGACTATGGCTACACCTTC. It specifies CASSLVGGDYGYTF.

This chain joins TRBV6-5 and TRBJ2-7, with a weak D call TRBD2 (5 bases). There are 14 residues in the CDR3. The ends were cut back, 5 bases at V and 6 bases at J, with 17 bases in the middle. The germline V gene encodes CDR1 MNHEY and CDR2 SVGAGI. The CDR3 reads CASSRLVVGGEQYF. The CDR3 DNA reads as TGTGCCAGCAGTAGACTTGTAGTCGGAGGCGAGCAGTACTTC.

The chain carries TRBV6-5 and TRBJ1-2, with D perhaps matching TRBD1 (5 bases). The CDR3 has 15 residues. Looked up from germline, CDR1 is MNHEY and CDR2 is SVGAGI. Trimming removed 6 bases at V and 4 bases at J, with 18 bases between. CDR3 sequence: CASRTSPGLTYGYTF. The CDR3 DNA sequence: TGTGCCAGCAGAACCAGTCCGGGACTGACCTATGGCTACACCTTC.

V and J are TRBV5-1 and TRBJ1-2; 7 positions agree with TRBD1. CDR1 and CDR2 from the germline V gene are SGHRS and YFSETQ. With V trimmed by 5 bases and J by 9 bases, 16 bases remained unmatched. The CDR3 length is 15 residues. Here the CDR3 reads CASRPSTGFNTRYTF. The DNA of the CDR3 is TGCGCCAGCAGACCTTCGACAGGGTTTAATACTCGCTACACCTTC.

CDR3 in amino acids: CASSNVWGLEQYF. CDR3 sequence (DNA): TGTGCCAGCAGCAACGTCTGGGGCCTCGAGCAGTACTTC. The chain joins TRBV21-1 to TRBJ2-7; the table gives TRBD1 as D, unverified against the DNA. TRBV21-1 is assigned pseudogene status. The CDR3 has 13 residues.

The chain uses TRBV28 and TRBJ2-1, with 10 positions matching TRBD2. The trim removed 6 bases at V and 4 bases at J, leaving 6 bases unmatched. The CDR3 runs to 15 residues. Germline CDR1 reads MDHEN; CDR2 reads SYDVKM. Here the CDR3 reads CASSRLAGAYNEQFF. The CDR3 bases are TGTGCCAGCAGCCGTCTAGCGGGGGCTTACAATGAGCAGTTCTTC.

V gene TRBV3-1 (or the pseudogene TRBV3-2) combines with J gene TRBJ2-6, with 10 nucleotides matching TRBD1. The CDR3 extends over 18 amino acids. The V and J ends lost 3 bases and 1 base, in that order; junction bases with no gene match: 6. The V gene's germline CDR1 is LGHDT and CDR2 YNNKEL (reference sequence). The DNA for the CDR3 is TGTGCCAGCAGCCAGAGACAGGGGGCGCAGTCTGGGGCCAACGTCCTGACTTTC. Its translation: CASSQRQGAQSGANVLTF.

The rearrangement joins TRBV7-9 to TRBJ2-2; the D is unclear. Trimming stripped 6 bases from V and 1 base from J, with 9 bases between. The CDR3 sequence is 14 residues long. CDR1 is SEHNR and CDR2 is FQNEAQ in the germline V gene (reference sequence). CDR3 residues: CASSTNKNTGELFF. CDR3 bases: TGTGCCAGCAGTACTAACAAGAACACCGGGGAGCTGTTTTTT.

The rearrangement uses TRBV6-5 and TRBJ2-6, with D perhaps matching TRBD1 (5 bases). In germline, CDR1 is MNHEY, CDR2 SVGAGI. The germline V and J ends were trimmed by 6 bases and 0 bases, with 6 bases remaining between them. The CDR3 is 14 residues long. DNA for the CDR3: TGTGCCAGCAGCAGGGACTCTGGGGCCAACGTCCTGACTTTC. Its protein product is CASSRDSGANVLTF.

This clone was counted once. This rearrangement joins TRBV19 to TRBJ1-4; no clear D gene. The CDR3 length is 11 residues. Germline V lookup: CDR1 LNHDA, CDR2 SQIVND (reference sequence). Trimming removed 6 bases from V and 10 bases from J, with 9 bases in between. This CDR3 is CASSPDRKLFF. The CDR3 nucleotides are TGTGCCAGTAGCCCCGATAGAAAACTGTTTTTT.

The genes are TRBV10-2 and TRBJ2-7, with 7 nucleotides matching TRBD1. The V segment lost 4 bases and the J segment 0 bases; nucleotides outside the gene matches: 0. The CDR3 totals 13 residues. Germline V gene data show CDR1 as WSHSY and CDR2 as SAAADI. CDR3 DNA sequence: TGCGCCAGCAGTGGGACAGGCTCCTACGAGCAGTACTTC. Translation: CASSGTGSYEQYF.

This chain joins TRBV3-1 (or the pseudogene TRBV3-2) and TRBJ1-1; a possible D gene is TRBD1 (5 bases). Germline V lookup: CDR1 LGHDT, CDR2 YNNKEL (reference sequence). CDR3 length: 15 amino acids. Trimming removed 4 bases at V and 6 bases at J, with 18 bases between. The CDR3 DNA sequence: TGTGCCAGCAGCCCAACGGGGGTGCGCTTACCTGAAGCTTTCTTT. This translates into CASSPTGVRLPEAFF.

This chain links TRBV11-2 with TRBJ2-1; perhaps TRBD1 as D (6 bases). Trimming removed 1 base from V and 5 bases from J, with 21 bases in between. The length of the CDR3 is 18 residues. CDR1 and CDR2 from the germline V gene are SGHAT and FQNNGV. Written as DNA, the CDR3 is TGTGCCAGCAGCTTAGTAGAGTGGGACACGAATCACGACAATGAGCAGTTCTTC. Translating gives CASSLVEWDTNHDNEQFF.

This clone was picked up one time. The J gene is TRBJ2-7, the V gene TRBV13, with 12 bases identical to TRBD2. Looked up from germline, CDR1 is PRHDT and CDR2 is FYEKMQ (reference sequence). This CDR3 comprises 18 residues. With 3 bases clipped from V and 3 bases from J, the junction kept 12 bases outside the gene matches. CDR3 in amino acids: CASSLTSGGGSGVYEQYF. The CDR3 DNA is TGTGCCAGCAGCTTGACTAGCGGGGGAGGATCGGGGGTCTACGAGCAGTACTTC.

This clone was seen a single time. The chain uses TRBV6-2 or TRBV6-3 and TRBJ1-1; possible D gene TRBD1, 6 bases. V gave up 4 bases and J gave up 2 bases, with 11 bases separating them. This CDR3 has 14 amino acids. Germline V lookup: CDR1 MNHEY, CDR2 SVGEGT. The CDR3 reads CASSWGHFNTEAFF. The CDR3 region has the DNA TGTGCCAGCAGTTGGGGGCACTTTAACACTGAAGCTTTCTTT.